This is a list of T cell receptor beta chains from one sample in a study of blood T cell repertoires in COVID-19. Libraries were prepared by immunoSEQ multiplex PCR; TCRdb keeps only in-frame clonotypes and omits some of them. Seen here are more than 40,000 clones, roughly 87% observed once, and the top ten hold approximately 2.9%. The sequenced material came from peripheral blood. These receptors all come from a man in his forties or fifties with active COVID-19. Both conserved end residues are part of each CDR3. The D gene is left open where the match is weak. Clone size is stated in some rows and not others, as once, few, many or a class when expanded.

>TRBJ1-2|TRBD1|TRBV5-4|NA
TGTGCCAGCAGCTTGGTACAGGGGGCTGGCTACACCTTC
CASSLVQGAGYTF
>TRBJ2-3|NA|TRBV9|NA
TGTGCCAGCAGCGCCTCAGGTTTCCGCGCAGATACGCAGTATTTT
CASSASGFRADTQYF
>TRBJ1-1|NA|TRBV9|NA
TGTGCCAGCAGCAATTCGCGGCAAGCTTTCTTT
CASSNSRQAFF
>TRBJ2-7|NA|TRBV2|NA
TGTGCCAGCAGTTATTCGACCAGGTCCCGCGAGCAGTACTTC
CASSYSTRSREQYF
>TRBJ1-5|TRBD1|TRBV6-5|few
TGTGCCAGCAGGGCCGGGACAGTTAGCAATCAGCCCCAGCATTTT
CASRAGTVSNQPQHF
>TRBJ2-7|NA|TRBV18|NA
TGTGCCAGCTCCCCTCAGGGTGGGAACGAGCAGTACTTC
CASSPQGGNEQYF
>TRBJ1-6|NA|TRBV20-1|NA
TGCAGTGCTAGTACCGAGGGTCGTGGTTCACCCCTCCACTTT
CSASTEGRGSPLHF
>TRBJ2-1|NA|TRBV19|NA
TGTGCCAGTAGTATGACACTCTACAATGAGCAGTTCTTC
CASSMTLYNEQFF
>TRBJ2-3|TRBD2|TRBV19|NA
TGTGCCAGTAGTATGAGCGGGAGGGCTCCCGATACGCAGTATTTT
CASSMSGRAPDTQYF
>TRBJ2-1|TRBD1|TRBV27|NA
TGTGCCAGCACACGACAGGGGGGCCTTAGCTCCTACAATGAGCAGTTCTTC
CASTRQGGLSSYNEQFF
>TRBJ2-2|TRBD1|TRBV7-2|NA
TGTGCCAGCAGCTTAAACCCAGGGGGCAACACCGGGGAGCTGTTTTTT
CASSLNPGGNTGELFF
>TRBJ2-5|NA|TRBV5-1|NA
TGCGCCAGCAGCCCCGGGACTCAGCCGCAAGAGACCCAGTACTTC
CASSPGTQPQETQYF
>TRBJ2-2|TRBD2|TRBV20-1|NA
TGCAGTGCTAGTAAGGCTAGCGGGGCCTACACCGGGGAGCTGTTTTTT
CSASKASGAYTGELFF
>TRBJ1-2|TRBD1|TRBV7-9|once
TGTGCCAGCAGCTTATTCGGGACAGGGAGGCACTATGGCTACACCTTC
CASSLFGTGRHYGYTF
>TRBJ2-3|TRBD1|TRBV5-4|NA
TGTGCCACTTTAAGACAGGGGAGCACAGATACGCAGTATTTT
CATLRQGSTDTQYF
>TRBJ1-3|NA|TRBV30|NA
TGTGCCTGGAGTCCCAGGGTGACGGGAAACACCATATATTTT
CAWSPRVTGNTIYF
>TRBJ1-1|NA|TRBV3-1/TRBV3-2|once
TGTGCCAGCAGCCAACGAAACAGGGAGAGTTTGGCTTTCTTT
CASSQRNRESLAFF
>TRBJ2-1|TRBD2|TRBV5-5|NA
TGTGCCAGCAGCTCAGGACTAGTCTCCTACAATGAGCAGTTCTTC
CASSSGLVSYNEQFF
>TRBJ2-7|TRBD2|TRBV7-9|NA
TGTGCCAGCAGCTCCGGACTAGCGGGGCCCTACGAGCAGTACTTC
CASSSGLAGPYEQYF
>TRBJ1-4|NA|TRBV27|NA
TGTGCCAGCGGGGGCCTCCGGACAAAGGGCGAAAAACTGTTTTTT
CASGGLRTKGEKLFF
>TRBJ1-2|TRBD1|TRBV30|NA
TGTGCCTGGAAGTTTACAGGGGGATTCTACACCTTC
CAWKFTGGFYTF
>TRBJ1-4|TRBD1|TRBV27|NA
TGTGCCAGCAGTGACAGGGGAGGGGTTGGAAAACTGTTTTTT
CASSDRGGVGKLFF
>TRBJ1-2|NA|TRBV4-1|NA
TGCGCCAGCAGCTCAAGTGGTGATGCGGGTTTGAGGGGCTACACCTTC
CASSSSGDAGLRGYTF
>TRBJ1-5|NA|TRBV10-2|NA
TGCGCCAGCAGTGCGGGGATGGGGCCCCAGCATTTT
CASSAGMGPQHF
>TRBJ2-1|NA|TRBV25-1|NA
TGTGCCAGCAAAAGAGAGTCCTCCTACAATGAGCAGTTCTTC
CASKRESSYNEQFF
>TRBJ2-3|NA|TRBV7-9|NA
TGTGCCAGCAGCCGATACGCAACGGGAGGCACAGATACGCAGTATTTT
CASSRYATGGTDTQYF